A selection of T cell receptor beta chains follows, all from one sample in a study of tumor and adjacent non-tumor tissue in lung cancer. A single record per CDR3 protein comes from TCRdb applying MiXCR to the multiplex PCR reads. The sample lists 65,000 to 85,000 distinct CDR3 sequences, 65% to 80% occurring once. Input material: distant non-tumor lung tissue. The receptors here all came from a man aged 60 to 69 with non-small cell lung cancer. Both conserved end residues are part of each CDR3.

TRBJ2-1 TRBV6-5 CASSYPEEYNEQFF
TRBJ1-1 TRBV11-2 CTSSLSGTGGMNTEAFF
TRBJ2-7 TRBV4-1 CASSQERTSRSLPYF
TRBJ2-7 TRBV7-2 CASTWFRDRAYEQYF
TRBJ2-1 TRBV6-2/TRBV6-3 CASGTAGQGVEEQFF
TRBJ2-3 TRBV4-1 CTSTPLGSTDTQYF
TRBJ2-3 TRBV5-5 CVSSRRGERPDTQYF
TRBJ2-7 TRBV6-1 CASSEALTGQTPYEQYF
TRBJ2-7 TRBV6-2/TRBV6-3 CASSPQEGVRYEQYF
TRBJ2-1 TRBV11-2 CTSSLDFGLAGVQFF
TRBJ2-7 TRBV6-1 CASSEGDSFYEHYF
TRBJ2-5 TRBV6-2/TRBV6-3 CASSQRECSETQYF
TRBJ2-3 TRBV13 CATGRKYTDTQYF
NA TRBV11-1 CASSPGTGFIDMQHF
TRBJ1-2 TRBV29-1 CGVPSLNYGYTF
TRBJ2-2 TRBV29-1 CTVDQNTGELFF
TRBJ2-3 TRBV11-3 CVSSSGLSDSTNTQYF